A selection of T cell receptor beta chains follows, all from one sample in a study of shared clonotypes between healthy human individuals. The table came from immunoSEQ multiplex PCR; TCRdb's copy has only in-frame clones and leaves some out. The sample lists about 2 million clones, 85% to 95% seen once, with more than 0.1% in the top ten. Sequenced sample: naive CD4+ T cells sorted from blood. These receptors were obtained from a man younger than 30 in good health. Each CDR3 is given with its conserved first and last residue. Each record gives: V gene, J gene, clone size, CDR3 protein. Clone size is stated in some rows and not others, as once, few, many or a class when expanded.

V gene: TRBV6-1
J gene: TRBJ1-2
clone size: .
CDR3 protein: CASMDRADHYGYTF

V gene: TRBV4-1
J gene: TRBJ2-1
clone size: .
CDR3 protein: CASRRTGGIHEQFF

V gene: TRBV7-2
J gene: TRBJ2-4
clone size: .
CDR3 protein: CASSSPRGGTKNIQYF

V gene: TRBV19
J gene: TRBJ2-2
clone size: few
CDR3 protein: CASSVLLAGGIGELFF

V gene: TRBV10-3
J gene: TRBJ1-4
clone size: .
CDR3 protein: CAISAGFNEKLFF

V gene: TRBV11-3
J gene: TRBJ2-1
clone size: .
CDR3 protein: CASSLEGGPYNEQFF

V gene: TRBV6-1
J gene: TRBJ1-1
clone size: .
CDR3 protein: CASRQGALNTEAFF

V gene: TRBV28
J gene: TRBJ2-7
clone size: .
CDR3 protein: CASSSSGTAHEQYF

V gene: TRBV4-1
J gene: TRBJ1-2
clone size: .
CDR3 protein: CASSRDRGNYGYTF

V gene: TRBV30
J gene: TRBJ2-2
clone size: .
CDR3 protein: CAWSVLRGAGELFF

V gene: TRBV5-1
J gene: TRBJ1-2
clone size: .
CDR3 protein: CASSLTGDINYGYTF

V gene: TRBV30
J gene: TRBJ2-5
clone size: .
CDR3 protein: CAWSVRGGSAETQYF

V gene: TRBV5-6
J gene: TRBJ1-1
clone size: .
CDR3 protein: CASSPGSGTRNTEAFF

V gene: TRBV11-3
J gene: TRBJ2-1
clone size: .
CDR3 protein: CASSRYREGEQFF

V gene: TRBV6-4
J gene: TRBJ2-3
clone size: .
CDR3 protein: CASSPGLAGATQYF

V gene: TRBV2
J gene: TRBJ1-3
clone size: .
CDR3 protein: CASSGTGAPGNTIYF

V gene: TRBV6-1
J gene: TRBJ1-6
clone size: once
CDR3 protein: CASSEGQSLGNSPLHF

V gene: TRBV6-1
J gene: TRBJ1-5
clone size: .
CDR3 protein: CASSEGGTLGNQPQHF

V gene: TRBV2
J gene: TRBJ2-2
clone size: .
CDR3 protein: CASSVAGRYTGELFF

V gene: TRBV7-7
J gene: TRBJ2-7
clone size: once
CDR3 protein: CASSAGPGEQYF

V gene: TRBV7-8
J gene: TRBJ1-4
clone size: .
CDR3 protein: CASTGQGNEKLFF

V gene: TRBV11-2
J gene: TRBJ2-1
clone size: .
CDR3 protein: CASRQRGGPYNEQFF

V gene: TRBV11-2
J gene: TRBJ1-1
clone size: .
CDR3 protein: CASSSEGWREAFF

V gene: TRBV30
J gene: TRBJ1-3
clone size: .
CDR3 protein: CAWSPDRSGNTIYF

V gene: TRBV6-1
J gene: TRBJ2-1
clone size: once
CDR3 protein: CAHSSGSGWEQFF

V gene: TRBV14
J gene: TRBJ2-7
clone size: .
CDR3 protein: CASRGQGYEQYF

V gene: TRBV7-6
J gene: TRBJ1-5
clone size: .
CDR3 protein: CASSQGGQQPQHF

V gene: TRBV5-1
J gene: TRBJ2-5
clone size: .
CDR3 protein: CASRHAGTQETQYF

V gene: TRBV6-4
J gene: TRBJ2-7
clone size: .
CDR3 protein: CASRTAWGVRSSYEQYF

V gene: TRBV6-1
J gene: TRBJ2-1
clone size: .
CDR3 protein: CASSEGGGKEQFF

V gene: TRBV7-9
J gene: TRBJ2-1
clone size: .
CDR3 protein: CASSPPPLSSEQFF

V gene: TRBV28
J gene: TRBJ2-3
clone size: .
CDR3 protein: CASSFSGLAGGPTDTQYF

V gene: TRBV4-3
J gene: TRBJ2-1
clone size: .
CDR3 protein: CASSRGTSFYNEQFF

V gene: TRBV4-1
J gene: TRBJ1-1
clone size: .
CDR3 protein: CASSQESFNTEAFF

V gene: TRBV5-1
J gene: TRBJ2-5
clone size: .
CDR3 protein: CASSKTGTREETQYF

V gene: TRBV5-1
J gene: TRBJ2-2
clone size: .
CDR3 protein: CASSLGPGGVGGELFF

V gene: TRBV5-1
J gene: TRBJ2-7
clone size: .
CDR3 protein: CASSARQGVYEQYF

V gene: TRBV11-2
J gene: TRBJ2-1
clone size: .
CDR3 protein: CASSSSRGGRALEQFF

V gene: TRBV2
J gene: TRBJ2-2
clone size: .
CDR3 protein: CASSENLNPGELFF

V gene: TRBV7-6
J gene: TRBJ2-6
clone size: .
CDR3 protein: CASSLQLAGANVLTF

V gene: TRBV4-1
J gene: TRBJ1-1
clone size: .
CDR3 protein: CASSQERGEAFF

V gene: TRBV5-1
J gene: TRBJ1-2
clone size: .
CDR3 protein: CASTRDGLNYGYTF

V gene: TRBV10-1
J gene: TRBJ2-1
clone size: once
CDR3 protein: CASSEIPRLGYRNEQFF

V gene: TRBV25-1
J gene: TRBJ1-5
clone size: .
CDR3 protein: CASSEIGNNQPQHF

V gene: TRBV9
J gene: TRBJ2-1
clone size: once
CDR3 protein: CASSVEGGTVNEQFF

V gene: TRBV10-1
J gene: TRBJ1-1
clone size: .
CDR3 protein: CASSGTARTEAFF

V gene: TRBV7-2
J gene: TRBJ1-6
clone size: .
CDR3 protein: CASSLLTGSYNSPLHF

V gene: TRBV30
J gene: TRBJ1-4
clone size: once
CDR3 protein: CAWSRQINEKLFF